One T cell receptor beta chain is described in this entry. This clone was recorded a few times. This receptor's antigen is unknown. No much larger clonotype is one base removed from it; base qualities were not supplied. TCR CDR3 regions were amplified from genomic DNA by multiplex PCR using the deep immunoSEQ assay. Extracted genomic DNA from each cell subset was distributed evenly across all wells of several immunoSEQ 96-well plates, and each plate was treated as a replicate. Each replicate PCR for sorted subsets received about 210 ng genomic DNA, equal to 30,000 or so T cell genomes. The purified libraries were quantified using a Qubit 3.0 fluorometer, sized with a Bioanalyzer 2100, and then quantified again using the KAPA Library Quantification kit. Every immunoSEQ 96-well plate was sequenced on a separate single-read 150-cycle Illumina NextSeq 550 flow cell. Regarding the original processing steps: Because the immunoSEQ output included only junctional sequences and no quality scores, the filtering could not be the same as the filtering used for full-length reads. To assign V/J genes and CDR3, sequences were annotated against IMGT germline references using PyIR, a Python wrapper for IgBLAST v1.9. Reads were removed for weak V/J assignments (E-value above 1e-6), missing CDR3, stop codons, out-of-frame junctions, or ambiguous translated residues. A V3J clonotype was defined by an identical inferred V gene, J gene, and CDR3 amino acid sequence. The percentage overlap between two repertoires was calculated by dividing the number of shared unique clonotypes by the size of the smaller repertoire. Repertoire richness was assessed with RTK rarefaction, the Chao1 estimator, and Recon v2.1 estimates of unobserved clonotypes. Generation probabilities were computed with OLGA for all TCRbeta clonotypes obtained by the gDNA method from a handful of donors. TCRdb stores this immuneACCESS table with in-frame sequences only. Part of the clones is absent; in the studies checked, under half of the shortfall reflects unresolved V genes, and no reason is known for the rest. D and trimming come from the DNA, and the V and J calls and clone size come from that table. This sample is represented by 730,000 or so clones; more than 70% of them were singletons. The top ten hold approximately 1.8% of the sample.

The data originate from a study of shared clonotypes between healthy human individuals (dated by TCRdb to the early 2020s). Concerning the study at large: A couple of women and three men aged 18 to 49 years were included in the cohort. Between about 0.85 and 9.5 billion PBMCs per donor were obtained by leukapheresis. To increase sequencing depth and limit assay-specific biases, TCR repertoire library preparation and sequencing were carried out by different laboratories using diverse techniques. For each donor, CD4 naive and CD4 memory were each given three plates, CD8 naive was given two plates, and CD8 memory was given one plate. The study deeply sequenced blood TCR repertoires of about five healthy adults to estimate repertoire size and the extent of clonotype sharing between individuals. General study outcomes and caveats: Pairwise subsampling led to the expectation that sequencing depth would affect the degree of clonotype sharing among donors. Larger estimated clonotype richness was generally found for naive subsets than for memory subsets. Clonotypes shared by all four sorted-subset donors showed higher generation probabilities than non-shared clonotypes. The small number of donors limited the genetic and exposure-history diversity represented. Across four donors, approximately 5% of naive CD4, more than 3% of naive CD8, approximately 2.5% of memory CD4, and roughly 0.41% of memory CD8 clonotypes were shared. Even with the large sequencing depth, rarefaction of the sorted-subset datasets indicated that sequencing was incomplete. Sampling was restricted to blood, and TCR repertoires in tissue are likely to differ from TCR repertoires in blood.

Via the germline V gene (reference sequence), CDR1 is MNHEY and CDR2 SMNVEV. V and J are truncated by 3 bases and 1 base respectively, leaving an intervening sequence of 9 bases. Inclusive of the bounding cysteine and phenylalanine, the CDR3 is 14 residues long. Only CDR3 DNA is held: 42 bases, read in frame from base 1. The donors were healthy, HIV-negative adults who had no recently reported acute infections or vaccinations. Only Caucasian adults living in Nashville, Tennessee, USA were represented among the donors. CD4+ T cells were enriched through magnetic negative selection, after which naive cells were positively selected on CD45RA and the remaining negative fraction served as the memory subset. Blood was collected by leukapheresis, and PBMCs were isolated by Ficoll-Histopaque density gradient centrifugation and then cryopreserved in liquid nitrogen vapor phase. Analytical flow cytometry was used to check the purity and quantity of each magnetically sorted T cell population. From each sorted fraction, genomic DNA was isolated and quantified by UV absorbance on a Nanodrop 2000c.

The source material was memory CD4+ T cells sorted from blood. Interpreted using the paper, the cell subset or site label stands for: CD45RA-negative fraction. The TCR comes from a woman aged 30 to 39 in good health. The chain couples TRBV27 to TRBJ1-1, with TRBD1 tentatively as D gene (6 bases match). Here the CDR3 is given as CASSFWGRNTEAFF. In nucleotide form, the sequence is TGTGCCAGCAGTTTTTGGGGGCGGAACACTGAAGCTTTCTTT.